The 9 T cell receptor beta chains given below trace back to one sample, sequenced in a study of blood T cells in healthy people across ages. Through a sample-barcoded 5' primer and a J-beta primer mix, a second PCR was run for about 6 to 11 cycles. TCRdb independently ran MiXCR on the 5' RACE reads; one entry per CDR3 protein. The sample consists of 800,000 to 950,000 distinct CDR3 sequences, roughly 29% of them appearing once. The data also belong to a second study, concerning T cells of mothers and their children.

Sequences were obtained from blood. These receptors all come from a woman aged 35 to 49 in good health.

This clonotype was counted a few times. The chain has TRBV18 and TRBJ2-6; D gene ambiguous. Germline V lookup: CDR1 KGHSH, CDR2 LQKENI. CDR3 length equals 16 residues. The V end lost 0 bases, the J end lost 2 bases, and 8 bases lay between the germline ends. The CDR3 region has the DNA TGTGCCAGCTCACCACCCATGGAAACTGGGGCCAACGTCCTGACTTTC. Translated, it gives CASSPPMETGANVLTF.

This clonotype was observed a handful of times. One end of the junction fails to match germline, which may point to a read error. The CDR3 nucleotides are TGTGCCAGCAGTTATTTTGACGACACTGGAGCTTTCTTT. It yields the protein CASSYFDDTGAFF. The chain recombines TRBV7-8 with TRBJ1-1; D ambiguous. The CDR3 totals 13 residues. The germline V gene has CDR1 SGHVS and CDR2 FQNEAQ.

In its sample, this clonotype was seen many times. The CDR3 sequence: CSAGDRGYTF. In DNA form, the CDR3 reads TGCAGTGCTGGGGACAGGGGCTACACCTTC. The chain has TRBV20-1 and TRBJ1-2; 8 bases line up with TRBD1. The junction had 1 base not matched to a gene; V was cut back by 5 bases and J by 8 bases. In germline, CDR1 is DFQATT, CDR2 SNEGSKA (reference sequence). There are 10 residues in the CDR3.

This clonotype was seen more than once but under ten times. One end of the junction varies from germline; a read error may be responsible. The V and J genes are TRBV5-1 and TRBJ2-1, with D possibly being TRBD2 (5 bases). CDR3 length equals 14 residues. Germline-derived CDR1 and CDR2 are SGHRS and YFSETQ. CDR3: CASSLTPGMNEQFF. The CDR3 nucleotides read TGCGCCAGTAGCTTGACCCCGGGGATGAATGAGCAGTTCTTC.

The rearrangement uses TRBV3-1 and TRBJ2-1; no firm D call. The length of the CDR3 is 16 residues. CDR1 and CDR2 from the germline V gene are LGHDT and YNNKEL (reference sequence). V was cut by 2 bases and J by 3 bases, with 14 bases left in between. CDR3 DNA: TGTGCCAGCAGCCAAACGACTGCGTCGGGCTACAATGAGCAGTTCTTC. Protein: CASSQTTASGYNEQFF.

This clonotype showed up just a few times. Here the CDR3 DNA reads TGTGCCAGCAGTGAAGCGCTTGTTCGTGCAGGGCGCAATGAGCAGTTCTTC. As protein: CASSEALVRAGRNEQFF. The chain links TRBV6-1 to TRBJ2-1, with D tentatively TRBD1 (5 bases). Germline lookup yields CDR1 MNHNS and CDR2 SASEGT. CDR3 length: 17 residues. V lost 0 bases, J lost 6 bases, and 18 bases lay in between.

This clonotype came up a few times. The chain is built from TRBV6-5 and TRBJ1-1; D might be TRBD1 (5 bases). V was shortened by 4 bases and J by 5 bases, with 14 bases between the two germline ends. CDR1 is MNHEY, CDR2 SVGAGI, per germline. CDR3 length: 14 residues. For the CDR3, the DNA is TGTGCCAGCAGTTCCCTCAGGGCGGGGACTGAAGCTTTCTTT. It translates to CASSSLRAGTEAFF.

In its sample, this clonotype was seen a few times. The chain employs TRBV13 and TRBJ1-2, with 7 positions matching TRBD1. The J segment lost 7 bases and the V segment lost 4 bases, leaving 18 bases of the junction unmatched. Germline values: CDR1 PRHDT, CDR2 FYEKMQ (reference sequence). This CDR3 region has 17 residues. CDR3 region: CASSSISETGLHGGYTF. CDR3 DNA sequence: TGTGCCAGCAGCTCAATTTCAGAGACAGGGCTGCATGGTGGCTACACCTTC.

The rearrangement links TRBV9 to TRBJ1-2; TRBD1 matches at 7 bases. The junction had 2 bases not matched to a gene; V was cut back by 2 bases and J by 4 bases. Germline CDR1 SGDLS, CDR2 YYNGEE. The CDR3 is 13 residues long. CDR3 amino acids: CASSVRQGYGYTF. For the CDR3, the DNA is TGTGCCAGCAGCGTGAGACAGGGCTATGGCTACACCTTC.